These 15 T cell receptor beta chains came from one sample sequenced in a study of blood T cell repertoires in COVID-19. Libraries were prepared by immunoSEQ multiplex PCR; TCRdb keeps only in-frame clonotypes and omits some of them. The table shows 85,000 to 100,000 clones, with roughly four fifths occurring only once. Sample: peripheral blood. Receptor source: a human donor in a cohort sampled during active COVID-19.

V usage is TRBV24-1 and J usage is TRBJ2-1; 7 nucleotides align to TRBD2. This CDR3 region has 17 residues. From germline, CDR1 is KGHDR and CDR2 SFDVKD. The junction had 13 bases not matched to a gene; V was cut back by 2 bases and J by 7 bases. CDR3 DNA: TGTGCCACCAGTGATTCTCGAACCGGGACTACTATTAATGAGCAGTTCTTC. Encoded protein: CATSDSRTGTTINEQFF.

The rearrangement links TRBV23-1 to TRBJ2-1, with 11 bases aligning to TRBD2. TRBV23-1 is an ORF, and what it does is uncertain. V was pared by 8 bases and J by 2 bases, with 5 bases of the junction left unmatched. The CDR3 has 15 residues. The CDR3 DNA reads TGCGCCAGCGTTACGGGACTAGCGGCCTACAATGAGCAGTTCTTC. Translated, it gives CASVTGLAAYNEQFF.

This sequence joins TRBV7-8 and TRBJ1-6; weak D call: TRBD1 (5 bases). Trimming left V 1 base short and J 9 bases short, with 13 bases between. The germline CDR1 and CDR2 sequences are SGHVS and FQNEAQ. CDR3 length: 15 residues. The CDR3 here is CASSLGWGEGSPLHF. CDR3 in DNA: TGTGCCAGCAGCTTAGGGTGGGGCGAAGGTTCACCCCTCCACTTT.

V is TRBV6-5 and J is TRBJ2-7; TRBD1 aligns across 10 bases. The V gene end was trimmed by 5 bases and the J gene end by 3 bases; junction bases not matched to a gene: 4. Germline V gives CDR1 MNHEY, CDR2 SVGAGI. The CDR3 runs 14 residues. The CDR3 nucleotides read TGTGCCAGCAGTCGAGGACAGGGGGTCTACGAGCAGTACTTC. Translation: CASSRGQGVYEQYF.

The gene calls are TRBV19 and TRBJ2-7, with D possibly TRBD1 on 6 matching bases. The germline V gene encodes CDR1 LNHDA and CDR2 SQIVND (reference sequence). The V end lost 4 bases, the J end lost 1 base, and 17 bases lay between the germline ends. The CDR3 is 16 amino acids. CDR3 region: CASSNPRTALSYEQYF. The DNA of the CDR3 is TGTGCCAGTAGTAACCCCCGGACAGCCCTGTCCTACGAGCAGTACTTC.

In this sample, this clone turned up once. V and J are TRBV29-1 and TRBJ1-1; 7 bases agree with TRBD1. There are 15 residues in the CDR3. After removal of 6 bases from V and 3 bases from J, the junction contained 13 bases not matched to a gene. Germline loops: CDR1 SQVTM, CDR2 ANQGSEA. CDR3 sequence (DNA): TGCAGCGTCGACCCAATTGACAGGGCCGACACTGAAGCTTTCTTT. Amino acids: CSVDPIDRADTEAFF.

This clone was detected only once. DNA of the CDR3: TGTGCCACCAGCCTCCGAGCAGGGCACACCGGGGAGCTGTTTTTT. This gives the protein CATSLRAGHTGELFF. V gene TRBV24-1 combines with J gene TRBJ2-2; perhaps TRBD1 as D (5 bases). The germline V and J ends were trimmed by 7 bases and 3 bases, with 14 bases remaining between them. The CDR3 is made up of 15 amino acids. CDR1 is KGHDR, CDR2 SFDVKD, per germline.

The genes are TRBV27 and TRBJ1-4; TRBD1 aligns across 11 bases. CDR1 and CDR2 from the germline V gene are MNHEY and SMNVEV (reference sequence). This CDR3 comprises 15 residues. The V gene end was trimmed by 4 bases and the J gene end by 8 bases; junction bases not matched to a gene: 6. The CDR3, as DNA: TGTGCCAGCAGTTCGCCGGGGACAGGGGGAGAAAAACTGTTTTTT. This encodes CASSSPGTGGEKLFF.

Here the CDR3 reads CASSIIGQGHQHF. The CDR3 DNA follows: TGTGCCAGTAGTATAATAGGGCAGGGACACCAGCATTTT. The gene calls are TRBV19 and TRBJ1-5; tentatively, D is TRBD1 (6 bases). CDR1 LNHDA and CDR2 SQIVND come from the germline V gene (reference sequence). Trimming took off 2 bases at V and 12 bases at J, with 14 bases between the two ends. CDR3 length: 13 residues.

Only a few counts were recorded for this clone. The chain employs TRBV29-1 and TRBJ2-7; the match to TRBD1 covers 11 bases. The ends lost 4 bases at V and 6 bases at J; junction bases unmatched: 8. This CDR3 comprises 14 residues. Per germline, CDR1 SQVTM and CDR2 ANQGSEA. CDR3 loop: CSVVPGQGGAEQYF. For the CDR3, the DNA is TGCAGCGTTGTGCCGGGACAGGGGGGAGCCGAGCAGTACTTC.

The rearrangement uses TRBV6-5 and TRBJ1-1; 8 bases map to TRBD1. The ends lost 2 bases at V and 0 bases at J; junction bases unmatched: 2. This CDR3 has 15 residues. The germline CDR1 and CDR2 sequences are MNHEY and SVGAGI. For the CDR3, the DNA is TGTGCCAGCAGTTACCGGGACAGGATGAACACTGAAGCTTTCTTT. Translation gives CASSYRDRMNTEAFF.

The V call is TRBV4-2, the J call TRBJ2-1; no definite D call. The V and J ends lost 0 bases and 9 bases respectively, with 12 bases between them. CDR3 length: 14 amino acids. CDR1 and CDR2 (germline): LGHNA, YNFKEQ. DNA for the CDR3: TGTGCCAGCAGCCAAGACGGAGTCCTAGGTGAGCAGTTCTTC. Translating gives CASSQDGVLGEQFF.

The chain employs TRBV7-9 and TRBJ2-3; D is perhaps TRBD1 (5 bases). This CDR3 has 15 amino acids. The germline CDR1 and CDR2 sequences are SEHNR and FQNEAQ (reference sequence). The V and J ends lost 1 base and 4 bases respectively, with 12 bases between them. This CDR3 is CASSLEYRNADTQYF. The CDR3 nucleotides read TGTGCCAGCAGCTTAGAGTACAGGAACGCAGATACGCAGTATTTT.

The genes are TRBV19 and TRBJ1-2; 12 bases align to TRBD1. The trim removed 7 bases at V and 6 bases at J, leaving 18 bases unmatched. This CDR3 spans 18 amino acids. The germline V gene encodes CDR1 LNHDA and CDR2 SQIVND (reference sequence). CDR3 sequence (DNA): TGTGCCAGTACCAAGAAACCTAGGGGACAGGGGGCGCTGGATGGCTACACCTTC. Translated, it gives CASTKKPRGQGALDGYTF.

This chain connects TRBV14 to TRBJ1-2; no reliable D call. Trimming removed 2 bases from V and 6 bases from J, with 16 bases in between. CDR1 is SGHDN, CDR2 FVKESK, per germline. The CDR3 has 15 amino acids. The CDR3 protein is CASSQQRGMIDGYTF. CDR3 coding DNA: TGTGCCAGCAGCCAACAGCGGGGTATGATTGATGGCTACACCTTC. Full variable domain (rest looked up from reference TRBV14 and TRBJ1-2): EAGVTQFPSHSVIEKGQTVTLRCDPISGHDNLYWYRRVMGKEIKFLLHFVKESKQDESGMPNNRFLAERTGGTYSTLKVQPAELEDSGVYFCASSQQRGMIDGYTFGSGTRLTVV.